This TCR beta chain originates from a study of circulating and synovial CD4+ cells in juvenile arthritis. General study findings and limits: Vbeta family usage analysis did not detect the pathogenic-like versus bulk difference. CPL and bulk CD4 samples differed at least tenfold in T cell genomes.

Method: immunoSEQ multiplex PCR; TCRdb's copy keeps in-frame clones and lacks some. Here the sample spans about 33,000 clones, nearly 95% being singletons. Patients with active juvenile idiopathic arthritis donated these samples. The CDR3 loop spans 15 amino acids. Germline loops: CDR1 LNHDA, CDR2 SQIVND (reference sequence). V lost 5 bases and J lost 1, with 11 bases in between. Of note for this clone: Its target is not known.

This clonotype was sampled from a human donor with juvenile idiopathic arthritis. The chain links TRBV19 to TRBJ2-2, with D perhaps matching TRBD2 (5 bases). The sample taken for sequencing was CD4+ T cells from blood. This chain's CDR3 is CASSLRRENTGELFF. CDR3 DNA: TGTGCCAGTAGTTTGAGACGGGAGAACACCGGGGAGCTGTTTTTT.